What follows are 7 T cell receptor beta chains derived from one specimen sequenced in a study of cytomegalovirus exposure and HLA in healthy donors. A multiplex PCR was run with 60 Vbeta primers and 13 Jbeta primers. TCRdb's table, derived via immunoSEQ multiplex PCR, lists solely in-frame clones and lacks some. The sample contains about 180,000 clones, almost 85% of which appear only once. Input material: PBMCs. Receptor source: a woman aged 50 to 60 in good health and CMV-seronegative.

This chain joins TRBV15 and TRBJ1-1; possibly TRBD1 for D (6 bases). This CDR3 comprises 14 residues. Trimming took 5 bases from V and 1 from J, leaving 11 bases between them. The germline V gene has CDR1 LNHNV and CDR2 YYDKDF (reference sequence). DNA for the CDR3: TGTGCCACCAGCGATGGACAGCCGAACACTGAAGCTTTCTTT. It encodes CATSDGQPNTEAFF.

The chain joins TRBV6-1 to TRBJ2-1; D is unclear. Per germline, CDR1 MNHNS and CDR2 SASEGT. The V end was cut by 5 bases, the J end by 0 bases, with 8 bases between. The CDR3 totals 14 residues. The CDR3 sequence: CASSTVDSYNEQFF. The CDR3 DNA follows: TGTGCCAGCAGTACAGTAGACTCCTACAATGAGCAGTTCTTC.

This clone was counted once. V is TRBV9 and J is TRBJ2-7; a possible D gene is TRBD2 (7 bases). In germline, CDR1 is SGDLS, CDR2 YYNGEE. V gave up 4 bases and J gave up 7 bases, with 27 bases separating them. The CDR3 is 17 amino acids. The chain's CDR3 is CASSSSNRDLGGVEQYF. CDR3 sequence (DNA): TGTGCCAGCAGCAGCTCGAACCGGGACCTAGGGGGGGTGGAGCAGTACTTC.

The chain couples TRBV5-5 to TRBJ2-5, with D tentatively TRBD2 (6 bases). The V end was cut by 1 base, the J end by 4 bases, with 11 bases between. Germline loops: CDR1 SGHKS, CDR2 YYEKEE (reference sequence). The CDR3 runs 14 residues. CDR3 loop: CASSLWQGGETQYF. The CDR3 nucleotides read TGTGCCAGCAGCTTGTGGCAGGGAGGAGAGACCCAGTACTTC.

This clone has just one count. The chain combines TRBV21-1 with TRBJ1-4. TRBV21-1 is designated a pseudogene. This CDR3 spans 13 amino acids. The CDR3 DNA follows: TGTGCCAGCAGCAAAAAGGCGGCAGCGAAACTGTTTTTT. Its protein product is CASSKKAAAKLFF.

The rearrangement joins TRBV2 to TRBJ2-3; a weak D match, TRBD2 (6 bases). The ends were cut back, 8 bases at V and 1 base at J, with 13 bases in the middle. The CDR3 is made up of 14 amino acids. CDR1 SNHLY and CDR2 FYNNEI come from the germline V gene. The chain's CDR3 is CASRRLVRTDTQYF. The CDR3 DNA reads TGTGCCAGCCGAAGACTAGTTCGCACAGATACGCAGTATTTT.

The chain links TRBV5-1 to TRBJ2-3, with 14 bases matching TRBD2. Germline lookup yields CDR1 SGHRS and CDR2 YFSETQ. The CDR3 is 18 amino acids. The V and J ends lost 4 bases and 1 base, in that order; junction bases with no gene match: 8. The CDR3 region is CASSKTTSGRAGTDTQYF. CDR3 bases: TGCGCCAGCAGCAAAACGACTAGCGGGAGGGCCGGCACAGATACGCAGTATTTT.